This entry lists 26 T cell receptor beta chains sequenced from one sample in a study of cytomegalovirus exposure and HLA in healthy donors. The PCR made use of 60 Vbeta and 13 Jbeta primers. Data came from immunoSEQ multiplex PCR; TCRdb stores just in-frame clones and leaves some out. Here the sample spans about 110,000 clones, approximately 80% being singletons. Sequenced input: PBMCs. All receptors come from a female donor in good health and CMV-seropositive.

The V call is TRBV6-4, the J call TRBJ2-1; 11 bases line up with TRBD2. The J segment lost 5 bases and the V segment lost 7 bases, leaving 4 bases of the junction unmatched. The CDR3 is 14 amino acids. The germline CDR1 and CDR2 sequences are MRHNA and SNTAGT. DNA for the CDR3: TGTGCCAGCATCCTGACTAGCGGGGACAATGAGCAGTTCTTC. This translates into CASILTSGDNEQFF.

The gene calls are TRBV14 and TRBJ2-7, with 8 bases aligning to TRBD2. V trimming: 4 bases; J trimming: 7 bases; junction bases outside the gene matches: 6. CDR1 is SGHDN and CDR2 is FVKESK in the germline V gene. The CDR3 has 13 amino acids. DNA of the CDR3: TGTGCCAGCAGCCTCGGACTAGCAGGGGAGCAGTACTTC. As protein: CASSLGLAGEQYF.

This chain connects TRBV6-1 to TRBJ2-1; TRBD2 aligns across 9 bases. Losses at the gene ends were 6 bases for V and 10 bases for J; bases not matched to a gene: 10. The CDR3 is 14 residues long. Germline V gene lookup returns CDR1 MNHNS and CDR2 SASEGT. The CDR3: CASRPGLASGEQFF. The CDR3 nucleotides are TGTGCCAGCAGACCGGGACTAGCATCGGGGGAGCAGTTCTTC.

The V gene is TRBV28, the J gene TRBJ1-3; 7 bases are a match to TRBD1. This CDR3 contains 14 residues. The V segment lost 5 bases and the J segment 2 bases; nucleotides outside the gene matches: 3. Per germline, CDR1 MDHEN and CDR2 SYDVKM. CDR3 nucleotides: TGTGCCAGCAGTGCAGGGGGAGCTGGAAACACCATATATTTT. Residues: CASSAGGAGNTIYF.

DNA for the CDR3: TGTGCCAGCAGAGGGCCCCCGCGGCAGGGTTCTTACGAGCAGTACTTC. This encodes CASRGPPRQGSYEQYF. The chain combines TRBV5-6 with TRBJ2-7, with D perhaps TRBD1 (5 bases). The germline gives CDR1 SGHDT, CDR2 YYEEEE. V lost 5 bases and J lost 4, with 22 bases in between. This CDR3 is 16 amino acids long.

The gene calls are TRBV4-3 and TRBJ2-7; TRBD1 is a possible D gene (8 bases). The V end lost 3 bases, the J end lost 2 bases, and 17 bases lay between the germline ends. Germline-derived CDR1 and CDR2 are LGHNA and YSLEER. The CDR3 length is 16 residues. DNA of the CDR3: TGCGCCAGCAGCCACGGGGGGACAGGACGGACCTACGAGCAGTACTTC. This gives the protein CASSHGGTGRTYEQYF.

The rearrangement links TRBV19 to TRBJ2-7; 11 nucleotides line up with TRBD1. This CDR3 is built from 15 residues. CDR1 is LNHDA and CDR2 is SQIVND in the germline V gene (reference sequence). Trimming at V came to 5 bases and at J to 3 bases, leaving 6 bases not matched to a gene. In DNA, the CDR3 is TGTGCCAGTAGTCTCGGGACAGGGGGTAACTACGAGCAGTACTTC. It yields the protein CASSLGTGGNYEQYF.

This rearrangement joins TRBV13 to TRBJ2-1, with 12 bases identical to TRBD2. This CDR3 is 16 amino acids long. The V segment lost 4 bases and the J segment 9 bases; nucleotides outside the gene matches: 10. The germline V gene has CDR1 PRHDT and CDR2 FYEKMQ (reference sequence). DNA of the CDR3: TGTGCCAGCAGCTCCTCCCTAGCGGGAGGGCTGGGTGAGCAGTTCTTC. This encodes CASSSSLAGGLGEQFF. The whole variable domain, remainder taken from reference TRBV13 and TRBJ2-1, is AAGVIQSPRHLIKEKRETATLKCYPIPRHDTVYWYQQGPGQDPQFLISFYEKMQSDKGSIPDRFSAQQFSDYHSELNMSSLELGDSALYFCASSSSLAGGLGEQFFGPGTRLTVL.

V usage is TRBV30 and J usage is TRBJ2-6, with D uncertain. V lost 2 bases and J lost 1, with 9 bases in between. The germline V gene encodes CDR1 GTSNPN and CDR2 SVGIG (reference sequence). This CDR3 region has 15 residues. The CDR3 DNA sequence: TGTGCCTGGAGTCCCTCTTCTTCTGGGGCCAACGTCCTGACTTTC. It encodes CAWSPSSSGANVLTF.

V usage is TRBV11-3 and J usage is TRBJ2-3, with 8 bases matching TRBD2. Germline V gives CDR1 SGHNT, CDR2 YENEEA. V trimming: 2 bases; J trimming: 2 bases; junction bases outside the gene matches: 6. This CDR3 has 16 residues. The CDR3 DNA is TGTGCCAGCAGCTTATACGGGGGGGGCAACACAGATACGCAGTATTTT. This sequence encodes CASSLYGGGNTDTQYF.

This clone was seen only once. The CDR3 sequence: CASSPGRESGGYTF. CDR3 DNA: TGCGCCAGCAGCCCAGGACGGGAATCTGGGGGCTACACCTTC. This rearrangement joins TRBV5-1 to TRBJ1-2; D is uncertain. Germline values: CDR1 SGHRS, CDR2 YFSETQ. Trimming left V 4 bases short and J 8 bases short, with 18 bases between. This CDR3 comprises 14 residues.

V gene TRBV10-3 combines with J gene TRBJ1-1; D remains ambiguous. There are 12 residues in the CDR3. Trimming stripped 3 bases from V and 8 bases from J, with 10 bases between. Germline V gives CDR1 ENHRY, CDR2 SYGVKD. The CDR3 loop is CAISEFRSEAFF. CDR3 coding DNA: TGTGCCATCAGTGAATTCAGATCCGAAGCTTTCTTT.

This sequence joins TRBV6-6 and TRBJ1-2, with D tentatively TRBD1 (5 bases). The CDR3 extends over 13 amino acids. Germline V gene sequence: CDR1 MNHNY, CDR2 SVGAGI (reference sequence). V was pared by 4 bases and J by 4 bases, with 10 bases between. For the CDR3, the DNA is TGTGCCAGCAGTTCGACGGGACTCTATGGCTACACCTTC. It yields the protein CASSSTGLYGYTF.

The rearrangement links TRBV12-5 to TRBJ2-5, with TRBD1 identical over 10 bases. Germline V lookup: CDR1 LGHNT, CDR2 FRNRAP. CDR3 length: 14 residues. V lost 6 bases, J lost 2 bases, and 3 bases stayed unmatched. The CDR3 sequence: CASGWTGGQETQYF. The CDR3 DNA follows: TGTGCTAGTGGATGGACAGGGGGGCAAGAGACCCAGTACTTC.

CDR3 sequence: CASSEETGKAYEQYF. DNA for the CDR3: TGTGCCAGCAGTGAAGAGACAGGGAAGGCCTACGAGCAGTACTTC. The chain joins TRBV6-1 to TRBJ2-7, with 7 bases fitting TRBD1. The J segment lost 2 bases and the V segment lost 1 base, leaving 5 bases of the junction unmatched. Germline CDR1 is MNHNS and CDR2 is SASEGT. This CDR3 comprises 15 residues.

This chain links TRBV7-2 with TRBJ2-7; 7 nucleotides align to TRBD2. Germline CDR1 and CDR2: SGHTA and FQGNSA. With V trimmed by 6 bases and J by 3 bases, 11 bases remained unmatched. The CDR3 is made up of 15 amino acids. In nucleotides, the CDR3 is TGTGCCAGCAGTTATAACCTAGCGGTTAACTACGAGCAGTACTTC. It specifies CASSYNLAVNYEQYF.

The rearrangement uses TRBV18 and TRBJ2-5; 8 nucleotides align to TRBD2. The CDR3 contains 16 residues. Germline-derived CDR1 and CDR2 are KGHSH and LQKENI. V lost 0 bases to trimming and J lost 5 bases; unmatched junction nucleotides: 8. The CDR3: CASSPPGLSGGETQYF. The CDR3 nucleotides read TGTGCCAGCTCACCACCGGGACTCTCGGGGGGGGAGACCCAGTACTTC.

This sequence joins TRBV28 and TRBJ1-2; 8 bases line up with TRBD1. J was trimmed by 4 bases and V by 3 bases; bases with no gene match: 4. This CDR3 is 14 amino acids long. CDR1 is MDHEN and CDR2 is SYDVKM in the germline V gene. CDR3 loop: CASSLSTGGYGYTF. The CDR3 DNA follows: TGTGCCAGCAGTTTGAGTACAGGGGGCTATGGCTACACCTTC.

The rearrangement links TRBV7-2 to TRBJ1-5, with D unresolved. CDR3 size: 16 residues. Germline assignment: CDR1 SGHTA and CDR2 FQGNSA. Trimming took 1 base from V and 2 from J, leaving 12 bases between them. The CDR3 bases are TGTGCCAGCAGCTTAGAGTTAGCGCGGGGCAATCAGCCCCAGCATTTT. Translating gives CASSLELARGNQPQHF.

The chain employs TRBV2 and TRBJ1-4; 7 bases agree with TRBD1. Germline V gene data show CDR1 as SNHLY and CDR2 as FYNNEI. The CDR3 totals 15 residues. Germline trimming cut 4 bases from V and 4 bases from J; bases unmatched to any gene: 6. The CDR3 region has the DNA TGTGCCAGCAGTGCACCAGGGGGGAATAATGAAAAACTGTTTTTT. This translates into CASSAPGGNNEKLFF.

The chain joins TRBV18 to TRBJ2-2; possibly TRBD2 for D (5 bases). Trimming pared 3 bases from V and 4 bases from J, leaving 15 bases between. The CDR3 length is 16 residues. Germline CDR1 reads KGHSH; CDR2 reads LQKENI. In DNA, the CDR3 is TGTGCCAGCTCACCCCTCGAACCCCGGGGCACCGGGGAGCTGTTTTTT. Its translation is CASSPLEPRGTGELFF.

V is TRBV7-6 and J is TRBJ2-7; TRBD2 agrees at 8 bases. Trimming cost V 4 bases and J 5 bases; bases outside gene matches: 7. There are 14 residues in the CDR3. Per the germline V gene, CDR1 is SGHVS and CDR2 is FNYEAQ. CDR3 bases: TGTGCCAGCAGCTGGAGCGGGAGTCGGAACGAGCAGTACTTC. Amino acids: CASSWSGSRNEQYF.

A note on this clone: An end of the junction does not agree with germline; a read error may underlie this. V is TRBV7-7 and J is TRBJ2-7, with 8 bases fitting TRBD2. CDR1 and CDR2 from the germline V gene are SSHAT and FNYEAQ (reference sequence). CDR3 length: 17 residues. This CDR3 is CASSLRRERECPYEQYF. The CDR3 nucleotides read TGTGCTAGCAGCTTAAGGCGCGAGCGGGAGTGCCCCTACGAGCAGTACTTC.

V usage is TRBV9 and J usage is TRBJ2-7; D is possibly TRBD2 (7 bases). The CDR3 extends over 15 amino acids. The V end was cut by 0 bases, the J end by 5 bases, with 15 bases between. The germline gives CDR1 SGDLS, CDR2 YYNGEE. CDR3 bases: TGTGCCAGCAGCGTAGCGGGGGCGGGAGTCAACGAGCAGTACTTC. The encoded protein is CASSVAGAGVNEQYF.

The V gene is TRBV6-5, the J gene TRBJ1-4, with D perhaps TRBD1 (5 bases). V lost 2 bases and J lost 8, with 18 bases in between. Germline V CDR1 and CDR2: MNHEY, SVGAGI. This CDR3 contains 16 residues. The CDR3 DNA sequence: TGTGCCAGCAGTTACCTCACACCAGGGCCCGGGGAAAAACTGTTTTTT. Its protein is CASSYLTPGPGEKLFF.

This rearrangement joins TRBV6-5 to TRBJ1-3, with a weak D call TRBD1 (6 bases). The ends were cut back, 2 bases at V and 0 bases at J, with 11 bases in the middle. Germline V gene sequence: CDR1 MNHEY, CDR2 SVGAGI. The CDR3 runs to 16 residues. The CDR3 DNA sequence: TGTGCCAGCAGTTACGGGGGCCCGAGCTCTGGAAACACCATATATTTT. Its protein is CASSYGGPSSGNTIYF.